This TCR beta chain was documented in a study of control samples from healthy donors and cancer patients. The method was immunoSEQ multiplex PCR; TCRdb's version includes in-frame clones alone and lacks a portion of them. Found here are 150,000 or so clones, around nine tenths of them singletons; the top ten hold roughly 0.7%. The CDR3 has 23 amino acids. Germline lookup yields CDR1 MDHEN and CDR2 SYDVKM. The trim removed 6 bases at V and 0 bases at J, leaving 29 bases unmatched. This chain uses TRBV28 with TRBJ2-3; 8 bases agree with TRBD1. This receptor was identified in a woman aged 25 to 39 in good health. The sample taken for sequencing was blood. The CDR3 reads CASSSFGQGVGSDSSLSTDTQYF. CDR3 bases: TGTGCCAGCAGCTCCTTCGGACAGGGAGTAGGATCGGATTCTTCACTTAGCACAGATACGCAGTATTTT. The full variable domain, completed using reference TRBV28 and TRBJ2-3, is DVKVTQSSRYLVKRTGEKVFLECVQDMDHENMFWYRQDPGLGLRLIYFSYDVKMKEKGDIPEGYSVSREKKERFSLILESASTNQTSMYLCASSSFGQGVGSDSSLSTDTQYFGPGTRLTVL.